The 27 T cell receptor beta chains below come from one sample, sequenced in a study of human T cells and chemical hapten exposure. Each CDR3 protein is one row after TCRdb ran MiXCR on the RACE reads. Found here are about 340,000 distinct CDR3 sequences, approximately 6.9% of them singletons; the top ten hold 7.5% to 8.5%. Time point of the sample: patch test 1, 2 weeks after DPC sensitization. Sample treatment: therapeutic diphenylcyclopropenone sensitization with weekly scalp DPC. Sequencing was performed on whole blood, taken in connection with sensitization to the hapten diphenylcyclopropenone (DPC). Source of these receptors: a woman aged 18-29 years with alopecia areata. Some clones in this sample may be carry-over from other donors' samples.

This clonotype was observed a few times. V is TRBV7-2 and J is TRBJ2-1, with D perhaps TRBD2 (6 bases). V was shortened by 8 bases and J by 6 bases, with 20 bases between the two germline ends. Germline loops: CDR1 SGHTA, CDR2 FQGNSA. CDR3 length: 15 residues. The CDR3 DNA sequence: TGTGCCAGCCCCAGGGCGGGGAAGATTAGCAATGAGCAGTTCTTC. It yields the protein CASPRAGKISNEQFF.

This CDR3 is CASSRGENYGYTF. CDR3 coding DNA: TGTGCCAGCTCACGGGGTGAGAACTATGGCTACACCTTC. The chain uses TRBV18 and TRBJ1-2; D is unresolved. This CDR3 is 13 amino acids long. CDR1 and CDR2 from the germline V gene are KGHSH and LQKENI. V was pared by 4 bases and J by 2 bases, with 8 bases between.

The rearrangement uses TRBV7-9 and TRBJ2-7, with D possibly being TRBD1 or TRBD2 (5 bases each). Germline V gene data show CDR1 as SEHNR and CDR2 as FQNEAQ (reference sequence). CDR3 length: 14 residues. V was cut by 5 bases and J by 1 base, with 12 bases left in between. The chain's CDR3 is CASSRRDESYEQYF. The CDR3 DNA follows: TGTGCCAGCAGCCGCCGGGACGAATCCTACGAGCAGTACTTC.

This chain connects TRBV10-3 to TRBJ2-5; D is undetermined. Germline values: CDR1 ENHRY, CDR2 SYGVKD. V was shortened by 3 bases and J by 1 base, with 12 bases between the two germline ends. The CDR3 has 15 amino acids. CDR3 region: CAISDGVTLQETQYF. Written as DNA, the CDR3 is TGTGCCATCAGTGATGGAGTAACCCTCCAAGAGACCCAGTACTTC.

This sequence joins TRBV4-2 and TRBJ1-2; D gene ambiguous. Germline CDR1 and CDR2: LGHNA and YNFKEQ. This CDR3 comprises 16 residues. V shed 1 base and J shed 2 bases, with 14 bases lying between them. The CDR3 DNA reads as TGTGCCAGCAGCCAAGCTTGGCAATCGGGGAACTATGGCTACACCTTC. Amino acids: CASSQAWQSGNYGYTF.

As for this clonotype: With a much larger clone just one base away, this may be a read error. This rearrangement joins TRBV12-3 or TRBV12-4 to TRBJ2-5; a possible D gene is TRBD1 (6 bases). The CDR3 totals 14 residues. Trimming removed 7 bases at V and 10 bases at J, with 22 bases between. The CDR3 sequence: CASMSAGDSKIQYF. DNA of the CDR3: TGTGCCAGCATGTCGGCAGGGGATTCAAAGATCCAGTACTTC.

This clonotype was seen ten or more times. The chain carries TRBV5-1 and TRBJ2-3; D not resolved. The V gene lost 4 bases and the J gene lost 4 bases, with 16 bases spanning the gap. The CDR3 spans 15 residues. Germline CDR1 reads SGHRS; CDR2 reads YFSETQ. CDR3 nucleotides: TGCGCCAGCAGCCCGACGACCTCCTCCCCAGATACGCAGTATTTT. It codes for CASSPTTSSPDTQYF. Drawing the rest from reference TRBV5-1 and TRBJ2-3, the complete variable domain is KAGVTQTPRYLIKTRGQQVTLSCSPISGHRSVSWYQQTPGQGLQFLFEYFSETQRNKGNFPGRFSGRQFSNSRSEMNVSTLELGDSALYLCASSPTTSSPDTQYFGPGTRLTVL.

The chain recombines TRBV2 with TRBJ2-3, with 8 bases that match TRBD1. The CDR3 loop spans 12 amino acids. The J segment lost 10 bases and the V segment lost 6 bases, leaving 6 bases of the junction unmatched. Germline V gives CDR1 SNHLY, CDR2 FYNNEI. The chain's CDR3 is CASSEDRVAQYF. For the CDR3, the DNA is TGTGCCAGCAGCGAGGACAGGGTGGCGCAGTATTTT.

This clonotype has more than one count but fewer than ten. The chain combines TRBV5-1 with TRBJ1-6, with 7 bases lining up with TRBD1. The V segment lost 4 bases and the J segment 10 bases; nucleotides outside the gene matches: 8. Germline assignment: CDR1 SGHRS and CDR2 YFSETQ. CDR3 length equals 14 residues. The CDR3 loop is CASSPGTELSPLHF. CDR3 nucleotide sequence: TGCGCCAGCAGCCCTGGGACAGAACTGTCACCCCTCCACTTT.

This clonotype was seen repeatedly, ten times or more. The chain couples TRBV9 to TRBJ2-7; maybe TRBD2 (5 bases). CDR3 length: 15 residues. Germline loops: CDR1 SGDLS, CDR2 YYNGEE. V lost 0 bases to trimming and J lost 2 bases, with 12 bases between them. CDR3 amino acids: CASSVGGLPTYEQYF. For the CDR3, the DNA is TGTGCCAGCAGCGTAGGAGGGTTACCGACCTACGAGCAGTACTTC.

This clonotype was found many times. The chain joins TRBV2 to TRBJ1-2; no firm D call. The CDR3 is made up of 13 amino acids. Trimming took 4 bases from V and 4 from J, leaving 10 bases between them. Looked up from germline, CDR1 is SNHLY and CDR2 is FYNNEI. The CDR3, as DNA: TGTGCCAGCAGTGTCGGCCCGCGCTATGGCTACACCTTC. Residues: CASSVGPRYGYTF.

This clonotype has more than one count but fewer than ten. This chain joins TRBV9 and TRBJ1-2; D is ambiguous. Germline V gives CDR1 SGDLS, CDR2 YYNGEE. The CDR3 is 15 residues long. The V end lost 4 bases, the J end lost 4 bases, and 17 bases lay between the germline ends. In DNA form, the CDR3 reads TGTGCCAGCAGCCCCCCCCGGGGAATGGGCTATGGCTACACCTTC. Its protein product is CASSPPRGMGYGYTF.

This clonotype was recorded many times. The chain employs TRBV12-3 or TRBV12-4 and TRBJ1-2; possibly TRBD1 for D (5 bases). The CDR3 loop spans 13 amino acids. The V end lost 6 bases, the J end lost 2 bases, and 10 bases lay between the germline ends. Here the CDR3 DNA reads TGTGCCAGCAGAATGGGGCAGAACTATGGCTACACCTTC. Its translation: CASRMGQNYGYTF.

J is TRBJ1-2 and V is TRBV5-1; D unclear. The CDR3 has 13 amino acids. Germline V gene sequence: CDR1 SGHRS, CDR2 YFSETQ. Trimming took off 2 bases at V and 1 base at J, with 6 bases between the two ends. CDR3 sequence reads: CASSFQVNYGYTF. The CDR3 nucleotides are TGCGCCAGCAGCTTTCAGGTTAACTATGGCTACACCTTC.

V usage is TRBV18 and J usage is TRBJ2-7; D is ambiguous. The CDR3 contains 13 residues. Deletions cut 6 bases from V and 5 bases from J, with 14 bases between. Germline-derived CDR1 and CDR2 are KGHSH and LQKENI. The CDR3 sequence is CASSATGSNEQYF. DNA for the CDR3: TGTGCCAGCTCTGCCACCGGCAGCAACGAGCAGTACTTC.

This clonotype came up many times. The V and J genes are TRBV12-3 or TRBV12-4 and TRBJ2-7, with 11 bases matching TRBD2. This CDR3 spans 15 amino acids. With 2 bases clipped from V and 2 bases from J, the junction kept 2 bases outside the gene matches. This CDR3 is CASSLTSGGPYEQYF. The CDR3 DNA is TGTGCCAGCAGTTTAACTAGCGGGGGACCCTACGAGCAGTACTTC.

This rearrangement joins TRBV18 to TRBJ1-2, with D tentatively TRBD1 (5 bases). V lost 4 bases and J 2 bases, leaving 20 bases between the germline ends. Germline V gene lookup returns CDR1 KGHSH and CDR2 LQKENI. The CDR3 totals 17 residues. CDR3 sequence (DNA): TGTGCCAGCTCACAATCCCTGGCAGGGAGCCGCAACTATGGCTACACCTTC. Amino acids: CASSQSLAGSRNYGYTF.

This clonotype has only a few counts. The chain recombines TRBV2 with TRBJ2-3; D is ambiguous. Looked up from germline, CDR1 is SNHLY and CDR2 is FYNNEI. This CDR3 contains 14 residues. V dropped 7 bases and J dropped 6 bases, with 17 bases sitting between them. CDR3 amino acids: CASNPMARQDTQYF. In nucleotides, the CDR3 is TGTGCCAGCAACCCTATGGCCAGGCAGGATACGCAGTATTTT.

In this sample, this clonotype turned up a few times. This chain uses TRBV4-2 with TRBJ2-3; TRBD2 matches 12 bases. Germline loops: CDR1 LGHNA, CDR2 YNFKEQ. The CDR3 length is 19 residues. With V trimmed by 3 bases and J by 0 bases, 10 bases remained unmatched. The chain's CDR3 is CASSQETSGGFSSTDTQYF. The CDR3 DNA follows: TGTGCCAGCAGCCAGGAAACTAGCGGGGGGTTCTCAAGCACAGATACGCAGTATTTT.

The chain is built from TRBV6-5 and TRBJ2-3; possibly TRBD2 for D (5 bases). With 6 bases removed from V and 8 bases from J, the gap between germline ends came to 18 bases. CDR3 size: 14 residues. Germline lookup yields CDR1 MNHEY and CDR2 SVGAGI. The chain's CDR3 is CASSSTTSFGTQYF. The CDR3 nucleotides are TGTGCCAGCAGCTCAACTACTAGTTTCGGTACGCAGTATTTT.

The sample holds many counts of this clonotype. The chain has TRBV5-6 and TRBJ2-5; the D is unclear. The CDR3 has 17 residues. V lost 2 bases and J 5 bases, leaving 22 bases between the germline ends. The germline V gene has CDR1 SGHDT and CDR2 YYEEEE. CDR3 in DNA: TGTGCCAGCAGCTTCCCCTCTGGCCATCCCGACCGGGAGACCCAGTACTTC. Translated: CASSFPSGHPDRETQYF.

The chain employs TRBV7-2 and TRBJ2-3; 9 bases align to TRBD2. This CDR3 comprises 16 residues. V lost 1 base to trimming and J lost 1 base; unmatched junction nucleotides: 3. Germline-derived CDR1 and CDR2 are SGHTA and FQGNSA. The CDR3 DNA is TGTGCCAGCAGCTTAGGGATAGCGGGGGGCACAGATACGCAGTATTTT. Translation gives CASSLGIAGGTDTQYF.

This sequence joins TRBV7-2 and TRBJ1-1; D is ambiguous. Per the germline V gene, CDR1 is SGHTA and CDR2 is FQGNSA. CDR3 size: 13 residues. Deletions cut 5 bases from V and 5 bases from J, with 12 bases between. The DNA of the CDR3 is TGTGCCAGCAGCCCGGTTGGGTGGACTGAAGCTTTCTTT. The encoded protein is CASSPVGWTEAFF.

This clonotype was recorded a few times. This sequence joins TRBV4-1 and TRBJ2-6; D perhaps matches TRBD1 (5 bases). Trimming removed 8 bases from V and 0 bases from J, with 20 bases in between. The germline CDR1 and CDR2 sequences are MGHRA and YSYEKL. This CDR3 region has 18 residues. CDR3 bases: TGCGCCAGCGTTCCCGTTCCAGGGCCCCTCTCTGGGGCCAACGTCCTGACTTTC. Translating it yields CASVPVPGPLSGANVLTF.

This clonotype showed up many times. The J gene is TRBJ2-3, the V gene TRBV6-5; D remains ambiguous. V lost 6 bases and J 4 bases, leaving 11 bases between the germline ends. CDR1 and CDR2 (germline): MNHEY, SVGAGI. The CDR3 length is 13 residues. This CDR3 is CASRVRTADTQYF. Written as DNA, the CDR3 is TGTGCCAGCAGGGTTAGAACGGCAGATACGCAGTATTTT.

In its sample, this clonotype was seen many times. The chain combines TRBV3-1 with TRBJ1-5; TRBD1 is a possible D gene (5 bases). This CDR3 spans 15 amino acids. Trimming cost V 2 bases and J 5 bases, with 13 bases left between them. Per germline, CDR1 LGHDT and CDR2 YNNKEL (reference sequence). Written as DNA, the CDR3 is TGTGCCAGCAGCCAAACCGATGGGGGGGATCAGCCCCAGCATTTT. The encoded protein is CASSQTDGGDQPQHF. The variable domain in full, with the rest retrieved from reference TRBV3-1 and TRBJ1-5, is DTAVSQTPKYLVTQMGNDKSIKCEQNLGHDTMYWYKQDSKKFLKIMFSYNNKELIINETVPNRFSPKSPDKAHLNLHINSLELGDSAVYFCASSQTDGGDQPQHFGDGTRLSIL.

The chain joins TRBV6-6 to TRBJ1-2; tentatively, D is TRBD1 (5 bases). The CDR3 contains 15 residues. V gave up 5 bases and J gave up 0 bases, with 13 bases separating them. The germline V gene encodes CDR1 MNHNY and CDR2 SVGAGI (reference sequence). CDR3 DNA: TGTGCCAGCAGTCAGGGCCGATATTCTAACTATGGCTACACCTTC. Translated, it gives CASSQGRYSNYGYTF.